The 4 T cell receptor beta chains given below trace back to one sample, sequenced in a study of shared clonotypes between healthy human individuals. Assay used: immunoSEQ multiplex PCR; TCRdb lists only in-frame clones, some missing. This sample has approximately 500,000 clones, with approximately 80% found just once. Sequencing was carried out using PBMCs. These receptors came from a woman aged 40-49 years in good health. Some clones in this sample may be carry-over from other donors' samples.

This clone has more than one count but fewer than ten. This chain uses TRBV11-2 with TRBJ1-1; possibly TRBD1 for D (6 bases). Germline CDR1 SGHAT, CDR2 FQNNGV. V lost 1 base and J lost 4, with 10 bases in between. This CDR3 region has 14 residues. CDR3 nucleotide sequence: TGTGCCAGCAGCTTAGGAGACAGGTTCACTGAAGCTTTCTTT. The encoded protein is CASSLGDRFTEAFF.

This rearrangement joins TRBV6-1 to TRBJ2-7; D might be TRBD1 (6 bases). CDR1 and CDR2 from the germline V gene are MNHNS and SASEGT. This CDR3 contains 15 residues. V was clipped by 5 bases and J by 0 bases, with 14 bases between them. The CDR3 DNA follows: TGTGCCAGCAGTATCCGGGACACCAGCTCCTACGAGCAGTACTTC. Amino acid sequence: CASSIRDTSSYEQYF.

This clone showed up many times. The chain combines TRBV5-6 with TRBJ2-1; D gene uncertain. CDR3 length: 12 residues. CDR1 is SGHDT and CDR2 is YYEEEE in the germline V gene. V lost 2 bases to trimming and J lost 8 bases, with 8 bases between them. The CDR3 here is CASSFTIDEQFF. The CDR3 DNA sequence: TGTGCCAGCAGCTTTACGATAGATGAGCAGTTCTTC. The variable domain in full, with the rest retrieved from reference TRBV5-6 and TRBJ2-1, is DAGVTQSPTHLIKTRGQQVTLRCSPKSGHDTVSWYQQALGQGPQFIFQYYEEEERQRGNFPDRFSGHQFPNYSSELNVNALLLGDSALYLCASSFTIDEQFFGPGTRLTVL.

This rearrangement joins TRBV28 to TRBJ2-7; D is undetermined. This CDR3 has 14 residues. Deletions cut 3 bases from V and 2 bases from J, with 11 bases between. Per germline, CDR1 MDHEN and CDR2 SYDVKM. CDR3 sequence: CASSFVQPPYEQYF. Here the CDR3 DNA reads TGTGCCAGCAGTTTTGTGCAGCCCCCCTACGAGCAGTACTTC.